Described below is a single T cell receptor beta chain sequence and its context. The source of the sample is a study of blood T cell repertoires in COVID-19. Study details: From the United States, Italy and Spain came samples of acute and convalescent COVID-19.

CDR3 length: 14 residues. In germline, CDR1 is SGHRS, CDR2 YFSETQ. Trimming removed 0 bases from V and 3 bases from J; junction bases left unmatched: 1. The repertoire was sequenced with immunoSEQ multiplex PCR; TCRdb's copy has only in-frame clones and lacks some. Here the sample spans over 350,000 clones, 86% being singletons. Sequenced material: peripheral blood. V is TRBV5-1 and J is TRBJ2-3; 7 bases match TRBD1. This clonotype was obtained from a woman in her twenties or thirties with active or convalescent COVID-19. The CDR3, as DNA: TGCGCCAGCAGCTTGGGGACAGGTACAGATACGCAGTATTTT. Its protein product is CASSLGTGTDTQYF.